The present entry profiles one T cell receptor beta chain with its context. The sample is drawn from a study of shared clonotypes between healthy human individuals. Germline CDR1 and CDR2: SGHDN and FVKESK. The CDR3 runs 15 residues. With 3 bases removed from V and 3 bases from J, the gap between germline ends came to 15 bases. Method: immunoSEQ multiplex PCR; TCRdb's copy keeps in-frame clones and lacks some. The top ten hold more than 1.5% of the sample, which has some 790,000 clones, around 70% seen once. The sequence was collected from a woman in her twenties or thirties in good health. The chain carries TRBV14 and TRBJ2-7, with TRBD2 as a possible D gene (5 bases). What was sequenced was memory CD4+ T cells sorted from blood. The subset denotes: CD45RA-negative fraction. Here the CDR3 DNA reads TGTGCCAGCAGCCAGGGTAGCGCTGAGATCTACGAGCAGTACTTC. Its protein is CASSQGSAEIYEQYF.